This is a list of T cell receptor beta chains from one sample in a study of shared clonotypes between healthy human individuals. TCRdb's table, derived via immunoSEQ multiplex PCR, lists solely in-frame clones and lacks some. The profile shows about 980,000 clones, 76% of them singletons. The source material was memory CD4+ T cells sorted from blood. The receptors were gathered from a man younger than 35 in good health. The CDR3 runs from the conserved cysteine through the conserved F or W. Fields, in order: V gene, D gene, clone size, J gene, CDR3 DNA, CDR3 protein. A D gene is named only where the DNA matches it firmly. The size of a clone is reported for some rows only, either as once, few or many, or as a class for expanded clones.

v_gene: TRBV10-3; d_gene: TRBD2; abundance: once; j_gene: TRBJ2-7; CDR3nt: TGTGCCATCAGTGAAGCGGGGACTAGCGGGATATCGACTTACGAGCAGTACTTC; CDR3aa: CAISEAGTSGISTYEQYF
v_gene: TRBV11-2; d_gene: .; abundance: .; j_gene: TRBJ1-6; CDR3nt: TGTGCCAGCAGCTTAGTCGAGAATTCACCCCTCCACTTT; CDR3aa: CASSLVENSPLHF
v_gene: TRBV28; d_gene: .; abundance: .; j_gene: TRBJ1-6; CDR3nt: TGTGCCAGCAGTCCCCGGGACAAGTTCCACTCCTATAATTCACCCCTCCACTTT; CDR3aa: CASSPRDKFHSYNSPLHF
v_gene: TRBV28; d_gene: .; abundance: many; j_gene: TRBJ2-7; CDR3nt: TGTGCCAGCAGTTTGGTATGGTCCTACGAGCAGTACTTC; CDR3aa: CASSLVWSYEQYF
v_gene: TRBV27; d_gene: .; abundance: .; j_gene: TRBJ2-1; CDR3nt: TGTGCCAGCAGCCCTAAGGTATTATTTGGTGAGCAGTTCTTC; CDR3aa: CASSPKVLFGEQFF
v_gene: TRBV11-3; d_gene: TRBD1; abundance: .; j_gene: TRBJ2-3; CDR3nt: TGTGCCAGCAGTTCCGGACAGGGAGCAGCAGATACGCAGTATTTT; CDR3aa: CASSSGQGAADTQYF
v_gene: TRBV28; d_gene: TRBD1; abundance: .; j_gene: TRBJ1-2; CDR3nt: TGTGCCAGCCAGGGGGGAAAATATGGCTACACCTTC; CDR3aa: CASQGGKYGYTF
v_gene: TRBV2; d_gene: .; abundance: few; j_gene: TRBJ1-5; CDR3nt: TGTGCCAGCAGGCCCGGACCGAATCAGCCCCAGCATTTT; CDR3aa: CASRPGPNQPQHF
v_gene: TRBV7-2; d_gene: .; abundance: .; j_gene: TRBJ1-4; CDR3nt: TGTGCCAGCAGCTCAGACGGCAGCCTTAATGAAAAACTGTTTTTT; CDR3aa: CASSSDGSLNEKLFF
v_gene: TRBV5-6; d_gene: .; abundance: .; j_gene: TRBJ1-2; CDR3nt: TGTGCCAGCAGCTCCCAGGGAAACAACTATGGCTACACCTTC; CDR3aa: CASSSQGNNYGYTF
v_gene: TRBV6-1; d_gene: TRBD1; abundance: .; j_gene: TRBJ2-1; CDR3nt: TGTGCCAGCAGTGAAGAAGGGGGCACTCCGTACAATGAGCAGTTCTTC; CDR3aa: CASSEEGGTPYNEQFF
v_gene: TRBV5-4; d_gene: .; abundance: .; j_gene: TRBJ2-7; CDR3nt: TGTGCCAGCAGCTTGGCACTCGCCTACGAGCAGTACTTC; CDR3aa: CASSLALAYEQYF
v_gene: TRBV6-6; d_gene: .; abundance: few; j_gene: TRBJ2-7; CDR3nt: TGTGCCAGCAGTCCGCCGCGGACAGCTAACTACGAGCAGTACTTC; CDR3aa: CASSPPRTANYEQYF
v_gene: TRBV2; d_gene: .; abundance: .; j_gene: TRBJ1-4; CDR3nt: TGTGCCAGCAAAAGTCAGGGGTCTAATGAAAAACTGTTTTTT; CDR3aa: CASKSQGSNEKLFF
v_gene: TRBV19; d_gene: .; abundance: .; j_gene: TRBJ2-5; CDR3nt: TGTGCCAGTAGTATAGCCCACACGGGGATAAAAGAGACCCAGTACTTC; CDR3aa: CASSIAHTGIKETQYF
v_gene: TRBV19; d_gene: .; abundance: .; j_gene: TRBJ2-3; CDR3nt: TGTGCCAGTACCCCCCAACTCGGGGTTACGGATACGCAGTATTTT; CDR3aa: CASTPQLGVTDTQYF
v_gene: TRBV19; d_gene: .; abundance: .; j_gene: TRBJ2-3; CDR3nt: TGTGCCAGTAGTCCCCAAGGAGATACGCAGTATTTT; CDR3aa: CASSPQGDTQYF
v_gene: TRBV25-1; d_gene: .; abundance: few; j_gene: TRBJ1-2; CDR3nt: TGTGCCAGCAGTGTGCAGGGAGGGGGCTACACCTTC; CDR3aa: CASSVQGGGYTF
v_gene: TRBV7-2; d_gene: .; abundance: .; j_gene: TRBJ2-7; CDR3nt: TGTGCCAGCGCCGAGGGGGGAAGGGAATACGAGCAGTACTTC; CDR3aa: CASAEGGREYEQYF
v_gene: TRBV25-1; d_gene: .; abundance: .; j_gene: TRBJ1-2; CDR3nt: TGTGCCAGCAGTGAATCGGGGGCTACAAGAGGCTATGGCTACACCTTC; CDR3aa: CASSESGATRGYGYTF
v_gene: TRBV7-3; d_gene: .; abundance: once; j_gene: TRBJ2-1; CDR3nt: TGTGCCAGCAGTAAAAAGGGTGGAAATGAGCAGTTCTTC; CDR3aa: CASSKKGGNEQFF
v_gene: TRBV9; d_gene: .; abundance: .; j_gene: TRBJ2-1; CDR3nt: TGTGCCAGCAGCGTAAGTGGGGGTTCCTACAATGAGCAGTTCTTC; CDR3aa: CASSVSGGSYNEQFF
v_gene: TRBV27; d_gene: TRBD1; abundance: once; j_gene: TRBJ1-2; CDR3nt: TGTGCCAGCAGTTACAGGGGATTCGGTGGCTACACCTTC; CDR3aa: CASSYRGFGGYTF
v_gene: TRBV10-2; d_gene: .; abundance: .; j_gene: TRBJ2-7; CDR3nt: TGCGCCAGCCAAATAAACTACGAGCAGTACTTC; CDR3aa: CASQINYEQYF
v_gene: TRBV5-4; d_gene: .; abundance: .; j_gene: TRBJ2-7; CDR3nt: TGTGCCAGCAGTCCGGCCGGTGCGTCAAGAGGAGAGCAGTACTTC; CDR3aa: CASSPAGASRGEQYF
v_gene: TRBV30; d_gene: .; abundance: .; j_gene: TRBJ1-1; CDR3nt: TGTGCCTGGAGTGTACCCCCACCAGGGAGTACTGAAGCTTTCTTT; CDR3aa: CAWSVPPPGSTEAFF
v_gene: TRBV28; d_gene: .; abundance: .; j_gene: TRBJ1-2; CDR3nt: TGTGCCAGCGGGAGCCTTCAGGAGGGCTACACCTTC; CDR3aa: CASGSLQEGYTF
v_gene: TRBV6-6; d_gene: TRBD1; abundance: .; j_gene: TRBJ1-4; CDR3nt: TGTGCCAGCAGTGGACAGGGTTACGCAACTAATGAAAAACTGTTTTTT; CDR3aa: CASSGQGYATNEKLFF
v_gene: TRBV7-2; d_gene: .; abundance: .; j_gene: TRBJ1-1; CDR3nt: TGTGCCAGCAGCCCCTTGGGGATTACGGACACTGAAGCTTTCTTT; CDR3aa: CASSPLGITDTEAFF
v_gene: TRBV29-1; d_gene: TRBD1; abundance: .; j_gene: TRBJ2-7; CDR3nt: TGCAGCGCTGGACAGGGAGTGGGGTACGAGCAGTACTTC; CDR3aa: CSAGQGVGYEQYF
v_gene: TRBV27; d_gene: .; abundance: .; j_gene: TRBJ2-4; CDR3nt: TGTGCCAGCAGTCCCGGAGGGAGGCAAAACATTCAGTACTTC; CDR3aa: CASSPGGRQNIQYF
v_gene: TRBV4-3; d_gene: .; abundance: .; j_gene: TRBJ1-5; CDR3nt: TGCGCCAGCAGCCAAGAGGGGGGACATGGCCAGCCCCAGCATTTT; CDR3aa: CASSQEGGHGQPQHF
v_gene: TRBV28; d_gene: .; abundance: .; j_gene: TRBJ1-2; CDR3nt: TGTGCCAGTTATGCCACAGGGCTCAACTATGGCTACACCTTC; CDR3aa: CASYATGLNYGYTF
v_gene: TRBV7-2; d_gene: TRBD1; abundance: once; j_gene: TRBJ1-2; CDR3nt: TGTGCCAGCAGCTTAGATGCAGGGGGAAACTATGGCTACACCTTC; CDR3aa: CASSLDAGGNYGYTF
v_gene: TRBV5-5; d_gene: .; abundance: .; j_gene: TRBJ1-2; CDR3nt: TGTGCCAGCAGCCCGGAGGGGGTGGGCTATGGCTACACCTTC; CDR3aa: CASSPEGVGYGYTF
v_gene: TRBV5-5; d_gene: TRBD1; abundance: .; j_gene: TRBJ2-2; CDR3nt: TGTGCCAGCAGCCTGACAGGGACCGGGGAGCTGTTTTTT; CDR3aa: CASSLTGTGELFF
v_gene: TRBV6-1; d_gene: TRBD1; abundance: .; j_gene: TRBJ2-7; CDR3nt: TGTGCCAGCAGTGGCCGGGACAGGGGTACAAGCGAGCAGTACTTC; CDR3aa: CASSGRDRGTSEQYF
v_gene: TRBV2; d_gene: TRBD1; abundance: .; j_gene: TRBJ1-3; CDR3nt: TGTGCCAGCAACCCCGACAGGGGTCGAGGCTCAATATATTTT; CDR3aa: CASNPDRGRGSIYF
v_gene: TRBV4-1; d_gene: TRBD2; abundance: .; j_gene: TRBJ2-1; CDR3nt: TGCGCCAGCAGCCAGGGGCGGGGGAACCCCTACAATGAGCAGTTCTTC; CDR3aa: CASSQGRGNPYNEQFF
v_gene: TRBV2; d_gene: TRBD1; abundance: .; j_gene: TRBJ1-5; CDR3nt: TGTGCCAGCACCGAGGGACAGGGTAATCAGCCCCAGCATTTT; CDR3aa: CASTEGQGNQPQHF
v_gene: TRBV10-3; d_gene: .; abundance: .; j_gene: TRBJ2-3; CDR3nt: TGTGCCACCTGGGGGGCGGTAGATACGCAGTATTTT; CDR3aa: CATWGAVDTQYF
v_gene: TRBV10-1; d_gene: .; abundance: .; j_gene: TRBJ2-1; CDR3nt: TGCGCCAGCAGTGAGTCAGGCGAATGGGGCTACAATGAGCAGTTCTTC; CDR3aa: CASSESGEWGYNEQFF
v_gene: TRBV28; d_gene: .; abundance: .; j_gene: TRBJ2-3; CDR3nt: TGTGCCAGCACCCTTAGGAAAGGGGCAGATACGCAGTATTTT; CDR3aa: CASTLRKGADTQYF
v_gene: TRBV5-6; d_gene: TRBD1; abundance: .; j_gene: TRBJ2-7; CDR3nt: TGTGCCAGCAGCTTGTTCGGGACAGGGTTTTACGAGCAGTACTTC; CDR3aa: CASSLFGTGFYEQYF
v_gene: TRBV18; d_gene: TRBD1; abundance: .; j_gene: TRBJ1-4; CDR3nt: TGTGCCAGCTCACGCGGACAGGGGGCAACTAATGAAAAACTGTTTTTT; CDR3aa: CASSRGQGATNEKLFF
v_gene: TRBV6-1; d_gene: TRBD1; abundance: .; j_gene: TRBJ2-7; CDR3nt: TGTGCCAGCACCCCCTTAAGACAGGGCTCCTACGAGCAGTACTTC; CDR3aa: CASTPLRQGSYEQYF
v_gene: TRBV28; d_gene: TRBD2; abundance: .; j_gene: TRBJ2-1; CDR3nt: TGTGCCAGCAGGAATGGGCTAGCGGGGGCCCCAAACTACAATGAGCAGTTCTTC; CDR3aa: CASRNGLAGAPNYNEQFF
v_gene: TRBV7-3; d_gene: TRBD2; abundance: .; j_gene: TRBJ2-3; CDR3nt: TGTGCCAGCAGCTCCCTACAGCGGGGGACCGGGAGTACGCAGTATTTT; CDR3aa: CASSSLQRGTGSTQYF
v_gene: TRBV27; d_gene: .; abundance: few; j_gene: TRBJ1-5; CDR3nt: TGTGCCAGCAGTTCTAAGGACAATCAGCCCCAGCATTTT; CDR3aa: CASSSKDNQPQHF
v_gene: TRBV5-4; d_gene: TRBD2; abundance: .; j_gene: TRBJ2-1; CDR3nt: TGTGCCAGCAGCCTCGGGACTAGCGGGTCCTACAATGAGCAGTTCTTC; CDR3aa: CASSLGTSGSYNEQFF
v_gene: TRBV5-1; d_gene: TRBD2; abundance: .; j_gene: TRBJ2-3; CDR3nt: TGCGCCAGCAGCAATGTACTAGCGGGGAACACAGATACGCAGTATTTT; CDR3aa: CASSNVLAGNTDTQYF
v_gene: TRBV6-4; d_gene: TRBD2; abundance: .; j_gene: TRBJ2-1; CDR3nt: TGTGCCAGTTCACTAGCGGAGGGAGGTGAGCAGTTCTTC; CDR3aa: CASSLAEGGEQFF
v_gene: TRBV9; d_gene: TRBD1; abundance: .; j_gene: TRBJ2-7; CDR3nt: TGTGCCAGCAGCGTGGGGACAGGGCCCTACGAGCAGTACTTC; CDR3aa: CASSVGTGPYEQYF
v_gene: TRBV10-2; d_gene: .; abundance: .; j_gene: TRBJ2-5; CDR3nt: TGCGCCAGCAGTGAGTCGAGCGGGTGGACGGAGACCCAGTACTTC; CDR3aa: CASSESSGWTETQYF
v_gene: TRBV10-3; d_gene: .; abundance: .; j_gene: TRBJ1-1; CDR3nt: TGTGCCATCACCAAAGGGAGCAGTTCGAATATGAACACTGAAGCTTTCTTT; CDR3aa: CAITKGSSSNMNTEAFF
v_gene: TRBV15; d_gene: TRBD2; abundance: once; j_gene: TRBJ2-2; CDR3nt: TGTGCCACCAGCAGAGCCGGGGGGGCGAACACCGGGGAGCTGTTTTTT; CDR3aa: CATSRAGGANTGELFF
v_gene: TRBV5-4; d_gene: .; abundance: .; j_gene: TRBJ1-2; CDR3nt: TGTGCCAGCAGCCTAGACTCTAATGGCTACACCTTC; CDR3aa: CASSLDSNGYTF